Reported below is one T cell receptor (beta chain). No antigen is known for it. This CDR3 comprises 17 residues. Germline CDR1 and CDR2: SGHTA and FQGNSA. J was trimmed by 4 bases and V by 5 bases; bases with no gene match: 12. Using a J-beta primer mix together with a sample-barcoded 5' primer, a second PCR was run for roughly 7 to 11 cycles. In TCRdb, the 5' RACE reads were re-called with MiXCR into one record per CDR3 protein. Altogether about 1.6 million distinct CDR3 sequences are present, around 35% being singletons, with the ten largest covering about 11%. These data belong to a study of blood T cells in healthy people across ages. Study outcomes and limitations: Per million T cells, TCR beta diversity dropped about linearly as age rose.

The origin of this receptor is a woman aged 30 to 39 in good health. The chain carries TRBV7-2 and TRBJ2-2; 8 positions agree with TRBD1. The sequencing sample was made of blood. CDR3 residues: CASSPSSRTGSTGELFF. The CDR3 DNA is TGTGCCAGCAGCCCGTCGTCCCGGACAGGGAGCACCGGGGAGCTGTTTTTT.